One sample yielded the 22 T cell receptor beta chains listed below, sequenced in a study of control samples from healthy donors and cancer patients. Only in-frame clones appear in the TCRdb table, and some are missing; sequencing was by immunoSEQ multiplex PCR. The table records some 9,800 clones, roughly 93% of them present only once. Sequencing used PBMCs. Receptor source: a man aged 55 to 70 with colorectal cancer.

This clone is a singleton in its sample. V gene TRBV4-1 combines with J gene TRBJ2-5; no clear D gene. The CDR3 totals 13 residues. Germline-derived CDR1 and CDR2 are MGHRA and YSYEKL. V was trimmed by 1 base and J by 5 bases, leaving 8 bases between them. The CDR3 loop reads CASSQVHGETQYF. CDR3 DNA sequence: TGCGCCAGCAGCCAAGTACATGGGGAGACCCAGTACTTC.

The chain has TRBV6-5 and TRBJ1-3, with D perhaps matching TRBD1 (6 bases). Germline lookup yields CDR1 MNHEY and CDR2 SVGAGI. The CDR3 has 14 amino acids. V lost 2 bases and J 2 bases, leaving 7 bases between the germline ends. CDR3 in amino acids: CASSYRGPGNTIYF. The CDR3 DNA reads TGTGCCAGCAGTTACCGGGGGCCTGGAAACACCATATATTTT.

The chain uses TRBV28 and TRBJ2-5; TRBD2 aligns across 12 bases. Unmatched junction bases numbered 12, after V lost 8 bases and J lost 5 bases. Germline V gene lookup returns CDR1 MDHEN and CDR2 SYDVKM. The CDR3 consists of 16 residues. DNA of the CDR3: TGTGCCAGCGCGGACATACTAGCGGGGGGCGGGGAGACCCAGTACTTC. Protein product: CASADILAGGGETQYF. Based on the CDR3 plus reference TRBV28 and TRBJ2-5, the full variable domain is DVKVTQSSRYLVKRTGEKVFLECVQDMDHENMFWYRQDPGLGLRLIYFSYDVKMKEKGDIPEGYSVSREKKERFSLILESASTNQTSMYLCASADILAGGGETQYFGPGTRLLVL.

The genes are TRBV27 and TRBJ1-2; D may be TRBD1 (5 bases). Germline V gene data show CDR1 as MNHEY and CDR2 as SMNVEV (reference sequence). V shed 5 bases and J shed 8 bases, with 12 bases lying between them. The CDR3 covers 12 residues. The CDR3, as DNA: TGTGCCAGCAGTACCCAGGGTGGCGGCTACACCTTC. Translation: CASSTQGGGYTF.

CDR3 protein: CATPRTSGDEQFF. Written as DNA, the CDR3 is TGTGCCACCCCCCGGACTAGCGGGGATGAGCAGTTCTTC. The chain employs TRBV6-5 and TRBJ2-1, with 12 nucleotides matching TRBD2. CDR1 and CDR2 from the germline V gene are MNHEY and SVGAGI. The CDR3 loop spans 13 amino acids. J gave up 8 bases and V 10 bases, and 6 bases lay outside the gene matches.

V gene TRBV29-1 combines with J gene TRBJ1-1; 10 nucleotides agree with TRBD1. Germline V lookup: CDR1 SQVTM, CDR2 ANQGSEA. There are 14 residues in the CDR3. V lost 6 bases, J lost 6 bases, and 10 bases stayed unmatched. CDR3 loop: CSVATGTGVPEAFF. The CDR3 DNA reads as TGCAGCGTCGCGACCGGGACAGGGGTCCCTGAAGCTTTCTTT.

The rearrangement joins TRBV6-2 or TRBV6-3 to TRBJ1-5, with 8 bases lining up with TRBD1. CDR3 length: 16 amino acids. J gave up 1 base and V 5 bases, and 7 bases lay outside the gene matches. Germline-derived CDR1 and CDR2 are MNHEY and SVGEGT. In nucleotides, the CDR3 is TGTGCCAGCAGTACCCAGGGGGCGTTGAGCAATCAGCCCCAGCATTTT. Translated: CASSTQGALSNQPQHF.

The chain couples TRBV6-5 to TRBJ2-7; D remains ambiguous. The V end lost 4 bases, the J end lost 3 bases, and 13 bases lay between the germline ends. The CDR3 sequence is 14 residues long. Per the germline V gene, CDR1 is MNHEY and CDR2 is SVGAGI. CDR3 sequence: CASSSSPKLYEQYF. The CDR3 DNA is TGTGCCAGCAGTTCTTCACCCAAACTCTACGAGCAGTACTTC.

The chain links TRBV9 to TRBJ2-7, with TRBD1 matching 7 bases. V gave up 4 bases and J gave up 3 bases; unmatched junction bases: 10. This CDR3 spans 15 amino acids. The V gene's germline CDR1 is SGDLS and CDR2 YYNGEE. CDR3 coding DNA: TGTGCCAGCAGCCCCAACTATCGGGACAGCTACGAGCAGTACTTC. It yields the protein CASSPNYRDSYEQYF.

V and J are TRBV27 and TRBJ2-2; no clear D gene. This CDR3 has 14 residues. V lost 2 bases, J lost 6 bases, and 10 bases lay in between. The V gene's germline CDR1 is MNHEY and CDR2 SMNVEV (reference sequence). The CDR3 region has the DNA TGTGCCAGCAGTTTACTAGTCTCTTCCGGGGAGCTGTTTTTT. This translates into CASSLLVSSGELFF.

This chain connects TRBV28 to TRBJ1-2, with TRBD1 matching 8 bases. Trimming at V came to 6 bases and at J to 3 bases, leaving 6 bases not matched to a gene. Germline V CDR1 and CDR2: MDHEN, SYDVKM. CDR3 length: 14 amino acids. The CDR3 is CASSPRGRDYGYTF. CDR3 DNA sequence: TGTGCCAGCAGCCCCAGGGGGCGTGACTATGGCTACACCTTC.

CDR3 protein: CASSPGLAGYLNEQFF. In DNA, the CDR3 is TGTGCCAGCAGCCCCGGACTAGCGGGATATTTGAATGAGCAGTTCTTC. The chain recombines TRBV7-9 with TRBJ2-1, with 12 bases that match TRBD2. Germline CDR1 is SEHNR and CDR2 is FQNEAQ (reference sequence). The CDR3 runs 16 residues. Losses at the gene ends were 5 bases for V and 7 bases for J; bases not matched to a gene: 9.

This clone was found once. This rearrangement joins TRBV27 to TRBJ2-5; TRBD1 matches at 12 bases. V lost 6 bases, J lost 5 bases, and 13 bases stayed unmatched. Germline CDR1 and CDR2: MNHEY and SMNVEV (reference sequence). This CDR3 is 17 amino acids long. The chain's CDR3 is CASRTPSRDRGRETQYF. Written as DNA, the CDR3 is TGTGCCAGCAGAACCCCAAGCCGGGACAGGGGGCGGGAGACCCAGTACTTC.

The V gene is TRBV7-2, the J gene TRBJ2-7; 10 bases agree with TRBD2. This CDR3 has 16 amino acids. CDR1 SGHTA and CDR2 FQGNSA come from the germline V gene. The V segment lost 1 base and the J segment 4 bases; nucleotides outside the gene matches: 7. The CDR3 region is CASSLVGGSGGYEQYF. In nucleotides, the CDR3 is TGTGCCAGCAGCTTAGTAGGTGGTAGCGGGGGGTACGAGCAGTACTTC.

The chain has TRBV29-1 and TRBJ1-1, with D uncertain. The CDR3 runs to 10 residues. Germline CDR1 and CDR2: SQVTM and ANQGSEA. Trimming stripped 3 bases from V and 8 bases from J, with 7 bases between. The CDR3 DNA is TGCAGCGTTGACCCGACCGAAGCTTTCTTT. This encodes CSVDPTEAFF.

V is TRBV11-2 and J is TRBJ1-1; unclear D gene. Germline lookup yields CDR1 SGHAT and CDR2 FQNNGV. V lost 3 bases and J lost 3, with 8 bases in between. The CDR3 has 13 amino acids. The DNA for the CDR3 is TGTGCCAGCAGCTTTCTTACAGACACTGAAGCTTTCTTT. Protein product: CASSFLTDTEAFF.

The J gene is TRBJ2-1, the V gene TRBV27; 15 nucleotides align to TRBD2. The germline gives CDR1 MNHEY, CDR2 SMNVEV (reference sequence). The V and J ends lost 4 bases and 12 bases, in that order; junction bases with no gene match: 4. This CDR3 has 14 residues. This CDR3 is CASSWTSGGGLQFF. The CDR3 DNA reads TGTGCCAGCAGTTGGACTAGCGGGGGGGGCTTGCAGTTCTTC.

DNA for the CDR3: TGTGCCAGCAGCCGGGACAGCAGCGGAAATGTAAAGTTGTTTTTT. It specifies CASSRDSSGNVKLFF. The rearrangement joins TRBV7-9 to TRBJ1-4; 7 bases map to TRBD1. The CDR3 length is 15 residues. V gave up 5 bases and J gave up 15 bases; unmatched junction bases: 18. Germline-derived CDR1 and CDR2 are SEHNR and FQNEAQ (reference sequence).

The chain uses TRBV28 and TRBJ2-2, with 12 bases matching TRBD2. The V gene's germline CDR1 is MDHEN and CDR2 SYDVKM. The CDR3 length is 18 residues. V was clipped by 2 bases and J by 3 bases; unmatched bases: 7. CDR3 in amino acids: CASSLRLSSGGDTGELFF. The CDR3, as DNA: TGTGCCAGCAGTTTACGCTTGTCTAGCGGGGGGGACACCGGGGAGCTGTTTTTT.

This chain connects TRBV7-9 to TRBJ2-1, with D tentatively TRBD2 (6 bases). This CDR3 has 15 amino acids. The V gene's germline CDR1 is SEHNR and CDR2 FQNEAQ (reference sequence). Trimming cost V 5 bases and J 8 bases, with 19 bases left between them. The CDR3 region is CASSARVVRGDEQFF. DNA of the CDR3: TGTGCCAGCAGCGCTCGCGTGGTCCGCGGGGATGAGCAGTTCTTC.

The CDR3 is CASSPDGHLNTGELFF. Here the CDR3 DNA reads TGTGCCAGCAGCCCTGACGGACACCTAAACACCGGGGAGCTGTTTTTT. V is TRBV11-2 and J is TRBJ2-2, with D maybe TRBD1 (5 bases). V was shortened by 5 bases and J by 2 bases, with 15 bases between the two germline ends. The CDR3 consists of 16 residues. CDR1 and CDR2 (germline): SGHAT, FQNNGV.

The chain has TRBV11-2 and TRBJ1-3, with 7 bases matching TRBD1. Looked up from germline, CDR1 is SGHAT and CDR2 is FQNNGV. The CDR3 is 16 residues long. V trimming: 5 bases; J trimming: 1 base; junction bases outside the gene matches: 8. This CDR3 reads CASSHITGASGNTIYF. DNA of the CDR3: TGTGCCAGCAGCCATATAACAGGGGCATCTGGAAACACCATATATTTT.